This paragraph reports one T cell receptor beta chain. Its target is unknown. These data are taken from a study of a mutant IDH1 vaccine in newly diagnosed glioma. This CDR3 is built from 15 residues. CDR1 is SGHRS, CDR2 YFSETQ, per germline. V shed 4 bases and J shed 6 bases, with 20 bases lying between them. Clones were sequenced by immunoSEQ multiplex PCR, and TCRdb holds only the in-frame ones, with some missing. This sample has some 52,000 clones; about 91% occur once, and the top ten carry 2% to 2.5%. Time point in this sample: week 11, during vaccination. Doses consisted of 300 ug of mutant IDH1 20-mer peptide each, paired with topical imiquimod.

J is TRBJ2-7 and V is TRBV5-1; weak D call: TRBD1 (6 bases). The sequencing here drew on PBMCs, taken from a glioma patient whose treatment included an IDH1 peptide vaccine. The clonotype was recovered from a man aged 50 to 59 with glioma. CDR3 nucleotides: TGCGCCAGCAGCACCGGCCAATTCAGGGGTAGCGAGCAGTACTTC. As protein: CASSTGQFRGSEQYF.